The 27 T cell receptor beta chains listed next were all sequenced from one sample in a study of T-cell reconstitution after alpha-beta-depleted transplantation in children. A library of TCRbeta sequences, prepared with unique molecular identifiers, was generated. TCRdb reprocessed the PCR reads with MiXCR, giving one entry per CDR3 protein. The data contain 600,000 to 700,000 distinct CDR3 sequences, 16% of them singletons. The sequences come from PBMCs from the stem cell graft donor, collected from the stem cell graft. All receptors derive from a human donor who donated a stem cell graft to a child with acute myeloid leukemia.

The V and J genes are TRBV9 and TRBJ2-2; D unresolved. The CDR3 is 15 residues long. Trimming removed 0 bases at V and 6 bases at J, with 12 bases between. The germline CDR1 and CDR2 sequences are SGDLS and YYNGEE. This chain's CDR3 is CASSVVSIGPGELFF. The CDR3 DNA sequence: TGTGCCAGCAGCGTAGTCTCGATCGGGCCCGGGGAGCTGTTTTTT.

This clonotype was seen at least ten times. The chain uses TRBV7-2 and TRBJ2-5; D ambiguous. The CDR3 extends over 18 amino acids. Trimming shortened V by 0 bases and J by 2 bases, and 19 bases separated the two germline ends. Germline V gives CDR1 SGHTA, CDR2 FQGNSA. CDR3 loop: CASSLAFMGQRLQETQYF. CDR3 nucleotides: TGTGCCAGCAGCTTAGCGTTTATGGGCCAGCGCCTTCAAGAGACCCAGTACTTC.

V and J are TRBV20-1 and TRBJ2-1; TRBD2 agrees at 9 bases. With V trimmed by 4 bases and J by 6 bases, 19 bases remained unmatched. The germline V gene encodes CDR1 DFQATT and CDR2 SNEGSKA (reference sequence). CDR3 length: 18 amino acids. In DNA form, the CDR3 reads TGCAGTGCTATAACGACCCCTTCCGGGGCGGGGGGGCTCAATGAGCAGTTCTTC. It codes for CSAITTPSGAGGLNEQFF.

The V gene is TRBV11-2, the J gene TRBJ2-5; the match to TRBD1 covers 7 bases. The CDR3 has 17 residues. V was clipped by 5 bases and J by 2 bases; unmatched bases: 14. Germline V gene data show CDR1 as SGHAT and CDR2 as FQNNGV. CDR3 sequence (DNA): TGTGCCAGCAGCCCCCGACAGGGTAATTTCGCACAAGAGACCCAGTACTTC. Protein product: CASSPRQGNFAQETQYF.

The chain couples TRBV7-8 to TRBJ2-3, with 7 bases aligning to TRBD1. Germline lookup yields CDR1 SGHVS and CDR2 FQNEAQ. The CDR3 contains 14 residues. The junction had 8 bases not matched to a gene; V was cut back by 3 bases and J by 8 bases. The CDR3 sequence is CASSFEDRRATQYF. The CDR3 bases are TGTGCCAGCAGCTTTGAGGACAGGCGGGCTACGCAGTATTTT.

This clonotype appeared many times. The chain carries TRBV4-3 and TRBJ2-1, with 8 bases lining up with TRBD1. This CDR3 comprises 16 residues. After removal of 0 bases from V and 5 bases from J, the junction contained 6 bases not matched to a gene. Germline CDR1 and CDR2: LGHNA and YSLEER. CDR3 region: CASSQEPRGLDNEQFF. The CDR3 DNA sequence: TGCGCCAGCAGCCAAGAACCCAGGGGGCTTGACAATGAGCAGTTCTTC.

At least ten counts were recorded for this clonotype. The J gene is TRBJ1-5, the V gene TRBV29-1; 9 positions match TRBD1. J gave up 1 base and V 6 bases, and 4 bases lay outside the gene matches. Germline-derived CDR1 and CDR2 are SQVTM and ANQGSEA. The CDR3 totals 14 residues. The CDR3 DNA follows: TGCAGCGTCGGGGGGACAGGGAGCAATCAGCCCCAGCATTTT. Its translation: CSVGGTGSNQPQHF.

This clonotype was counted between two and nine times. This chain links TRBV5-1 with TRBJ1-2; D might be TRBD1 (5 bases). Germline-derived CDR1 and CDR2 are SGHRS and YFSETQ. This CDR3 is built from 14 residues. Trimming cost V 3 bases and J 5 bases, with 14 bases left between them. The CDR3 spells CASSSAGSSYGYTF. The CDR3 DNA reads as TGCGCCAGCAGCTCTGCAGGGTCATCTTATGGCTACACCTTC. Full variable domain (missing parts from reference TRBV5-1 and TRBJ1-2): KAGVTQTPRYLIKTRGQQVTLSCSPISGHRSVSWYQQTPGQGLQFLFEYFSETQRNKGNFPGRFSGRQFSNSRSEMNVSTLELGDSALYLCASSSAGSSYGYTFGSGTRLTVV.

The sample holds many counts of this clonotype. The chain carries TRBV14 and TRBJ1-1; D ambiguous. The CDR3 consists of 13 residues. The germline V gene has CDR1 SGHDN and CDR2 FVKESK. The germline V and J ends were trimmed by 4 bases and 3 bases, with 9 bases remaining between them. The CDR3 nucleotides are TGTGCCAGCAGCCCCGGACGGTACACTGAAGCTTTCTTT. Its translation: CASSPGRYTEAFF.

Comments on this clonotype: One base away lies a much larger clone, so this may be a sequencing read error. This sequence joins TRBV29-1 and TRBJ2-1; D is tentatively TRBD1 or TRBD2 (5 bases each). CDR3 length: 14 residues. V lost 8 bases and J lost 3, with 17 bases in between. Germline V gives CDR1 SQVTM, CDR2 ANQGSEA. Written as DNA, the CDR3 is TGCAGCCTCGCTCTGGGGGTCTGCTACAATGAGCAGTTCTTC. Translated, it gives CSLALGVCYNEQFF.

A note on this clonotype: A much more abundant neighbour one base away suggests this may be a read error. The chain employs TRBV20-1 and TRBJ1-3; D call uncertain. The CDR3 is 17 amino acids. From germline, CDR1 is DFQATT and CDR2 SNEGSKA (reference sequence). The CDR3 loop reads CSARMDGFHTSRNTIYF. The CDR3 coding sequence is TGCAGTGCTCGAATGGACGGATTTCACACCTCTAGAAACACCATATATTTT.

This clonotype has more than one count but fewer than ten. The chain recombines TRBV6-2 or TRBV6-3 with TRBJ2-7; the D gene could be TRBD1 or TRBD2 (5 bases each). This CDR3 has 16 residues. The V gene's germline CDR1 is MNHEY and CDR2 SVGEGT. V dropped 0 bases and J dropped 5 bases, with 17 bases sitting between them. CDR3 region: CASSYSAGEGYDEQYV. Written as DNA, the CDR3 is TGTGCCAGCAGTTACTCAGCAGGCGAGGGGTATGACGAGCAGTACGTC.

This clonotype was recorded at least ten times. CDR3 nucleotide sequence: TGTGCCAGCAGTTTGGGACAGGTCGGCGGGGAGCTGTTTTTT. Translated, it gives CASSLGQVGGELFF. The chain carries TRBV12-3 or TRBV12-4 and TRBJ2-2; 8 positions match TRBD1. With V trimmed by 3 bases and J by 7 bases, 4 bases remained unmatched. The CDR3 sequence is 14 residues long.

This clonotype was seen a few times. Written as DNA, the CDR3 is TGCGCCAGCAGATTGACTACCGACAATGAGCAGTTCTTC. Protein sequence: CASRLTTDNEQFF. The chain uses TRBV4-1 and TRBJ2-1; D is perhaps TRBD2 (5 bases). This CDR3 is built from 13 residues. In germline, CDR1 is MGHRA, CDR2 YSYEKL. With 6 bases removed from V and 5 bases from J, the gap between germline ends came to 11 bases.

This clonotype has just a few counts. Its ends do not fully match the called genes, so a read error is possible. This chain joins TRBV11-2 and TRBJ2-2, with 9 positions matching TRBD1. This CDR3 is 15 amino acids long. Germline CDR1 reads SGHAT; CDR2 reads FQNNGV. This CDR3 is CATSQSGQGYGELFF. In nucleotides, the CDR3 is TGTGCCACCAGCCAGTCGGGACAGGGTTACGGGGAGCTGTTTTTT.

CDR3 amino acids: CASSPQTSGNTIYF. As DNA, the CDR3 is TGTGCCAGCAGCCCGCAGACGTCCGGAAACACCATATATTTT. The J gene is TRBJ1-3, the V gene TRBV7-6, with D unclear. V lost 5 bases and J lost 4, with 12 bases in between. Germline CDR1 reads SGHVS; CDR2 reads FNYEAQ. The CDR3 has 14 amino acids.

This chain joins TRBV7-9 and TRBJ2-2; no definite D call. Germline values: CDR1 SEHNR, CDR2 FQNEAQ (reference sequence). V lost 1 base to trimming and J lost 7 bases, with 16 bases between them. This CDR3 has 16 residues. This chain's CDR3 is CASSLGGSPKGGELFF. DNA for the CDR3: TGTGCCAGCAGCTTAGGAGGCAGCCCCAAGGGCGGGGAGCTGTTTTTT.

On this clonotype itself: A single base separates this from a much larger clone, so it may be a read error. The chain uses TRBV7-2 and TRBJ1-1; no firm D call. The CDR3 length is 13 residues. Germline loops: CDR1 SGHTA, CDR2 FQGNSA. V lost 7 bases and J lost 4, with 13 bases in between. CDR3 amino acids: CASNPTRATEAFF. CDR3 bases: TGTGCCAGCAACCCCACACGGGCCACTGAAGCTTTCTTT.

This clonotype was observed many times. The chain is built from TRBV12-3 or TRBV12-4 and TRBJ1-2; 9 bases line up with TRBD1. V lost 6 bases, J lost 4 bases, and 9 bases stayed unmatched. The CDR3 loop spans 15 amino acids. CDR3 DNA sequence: TGTGCCAGCAGGATGGCCGGACAGGGGAGCTATGGCTACACCTTC. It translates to CASRMAGQGSYGYTF.

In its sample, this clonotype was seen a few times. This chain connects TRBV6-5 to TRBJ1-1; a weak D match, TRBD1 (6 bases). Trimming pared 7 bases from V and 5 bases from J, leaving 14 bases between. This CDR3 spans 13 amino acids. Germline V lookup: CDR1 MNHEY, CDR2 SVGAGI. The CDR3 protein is CASTQGQRTEAFF. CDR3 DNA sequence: TGTGCCAGCACACAGGGTCAGAGGACTGAAGCTTTCTTT.

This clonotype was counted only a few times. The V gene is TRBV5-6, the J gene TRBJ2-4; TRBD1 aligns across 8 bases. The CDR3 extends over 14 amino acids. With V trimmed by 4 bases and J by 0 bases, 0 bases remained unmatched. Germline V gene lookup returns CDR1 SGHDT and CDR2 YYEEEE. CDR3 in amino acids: CASSDRGAKNIQYF. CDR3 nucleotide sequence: TGTGCCAGCAGCGACAGGGGAGCCAAAAACATTCAGTACTTC. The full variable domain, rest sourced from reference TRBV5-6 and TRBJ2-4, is DAGVTQSPTHLIKTRGQQVTLRCSPKSGHDTVSWYQQALGQGPQFIFQYYEEEERQRGNFPDRFSGHQFPNYSSELNVNALLLGDSALYLCASSDRGAKNIQYFGAGTRLSVL.

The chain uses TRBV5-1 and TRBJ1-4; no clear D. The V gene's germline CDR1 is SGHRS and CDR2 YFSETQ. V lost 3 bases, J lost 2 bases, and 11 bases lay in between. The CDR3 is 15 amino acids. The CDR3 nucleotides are TGCGCCAGCAGCTCCGATGGGAGTACTAATGAAAAACTGTTTTTT. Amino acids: CASSSDGSTNEKLFF.

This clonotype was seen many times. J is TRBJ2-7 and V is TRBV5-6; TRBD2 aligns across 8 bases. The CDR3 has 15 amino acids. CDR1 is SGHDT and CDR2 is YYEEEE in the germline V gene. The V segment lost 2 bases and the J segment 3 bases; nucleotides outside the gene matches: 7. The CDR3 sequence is CASSLSGRGGYEQYF. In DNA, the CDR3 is TGTGCCAGCAGCTTATCGGGTCGGGGGGGCTACGAGCAGTACTTC.

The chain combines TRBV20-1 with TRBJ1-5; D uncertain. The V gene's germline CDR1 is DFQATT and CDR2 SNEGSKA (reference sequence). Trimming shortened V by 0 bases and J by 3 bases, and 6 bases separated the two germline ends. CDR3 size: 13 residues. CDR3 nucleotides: TGCAGTGCTAGAGAGCTCCCCAATCAGCCCCAGCATTTT. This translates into CSARELPNQPQHF.

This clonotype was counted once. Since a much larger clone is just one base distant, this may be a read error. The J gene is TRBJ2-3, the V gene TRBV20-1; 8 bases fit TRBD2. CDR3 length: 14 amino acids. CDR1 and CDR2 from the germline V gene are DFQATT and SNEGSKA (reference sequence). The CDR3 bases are TGCAGTGCCTTCTTAGCGGGGCTCACAGATGCGCAGTATTTT. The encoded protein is CSAFLAGLTDAQYF.

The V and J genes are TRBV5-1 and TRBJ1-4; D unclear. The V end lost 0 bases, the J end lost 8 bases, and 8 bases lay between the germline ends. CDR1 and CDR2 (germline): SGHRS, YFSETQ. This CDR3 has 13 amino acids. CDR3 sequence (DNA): TGCGCCAGCAGCTTGGCCCCGGGAGAAAAACTGTTTTTT. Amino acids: CASSLAPGEKLFF. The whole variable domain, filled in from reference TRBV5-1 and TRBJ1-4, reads KAGVTQTPRYLIKTRGQQVTLSCSPISGHRSVSWYQQTPGQGLQFLFEYFSETQRNKGNFPGRFSGRQFSNSRSEMNVSTLELGDSALYLCASSLAPGEKLFFGSGTQLSVL.

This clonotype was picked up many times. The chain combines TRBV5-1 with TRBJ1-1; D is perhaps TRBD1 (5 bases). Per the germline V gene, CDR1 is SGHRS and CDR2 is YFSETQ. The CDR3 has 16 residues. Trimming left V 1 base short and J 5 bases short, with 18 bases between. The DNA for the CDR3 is TGCGCCAGCAGCTTGAGTACTCAGGGAGGAAGAACTGAAGCTTTCTTT. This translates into CASSLSTQGGRTEAFF. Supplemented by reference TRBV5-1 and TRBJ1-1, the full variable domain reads KAGVTQTPRYLIKTRGQQVTLSCSPISGHRSVSWYQQTPGQGLQFLFEYFSETQRNKGNFPGRFSGRQFSNSRSEMNVSTLELGDSALYLCASSLSTQGGRTEAFFGQGTRLTVV.